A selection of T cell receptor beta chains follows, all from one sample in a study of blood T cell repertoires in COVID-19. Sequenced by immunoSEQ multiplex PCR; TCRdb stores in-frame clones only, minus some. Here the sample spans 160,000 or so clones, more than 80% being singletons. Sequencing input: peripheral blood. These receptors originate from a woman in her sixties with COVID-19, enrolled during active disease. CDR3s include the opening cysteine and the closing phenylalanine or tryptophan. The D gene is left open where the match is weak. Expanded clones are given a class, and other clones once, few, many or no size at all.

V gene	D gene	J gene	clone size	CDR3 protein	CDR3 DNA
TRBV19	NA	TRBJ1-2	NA	CASSIAGMAGGYTF	TGTGCCAGTAGTATCGCAGGGATGGCAGGAGGCTACACCTTC
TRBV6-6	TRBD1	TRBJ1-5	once	CASESDRDNQPQHF	TGTGCCAGCGAGTCGGACAGGGACAATCAGCCCCAGCATTTT
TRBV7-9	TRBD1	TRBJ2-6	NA	CASSSLDRLGALQANVLTF	TGTGCCAGCAGCTCATTGGACAGGCTAGGAGCCCTTCAGGCCAACGTCCTGACTTTC
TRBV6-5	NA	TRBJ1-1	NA	CASTPGGRNTEAFF	TGTGCCAGCACCCCCGGGGGACGGAACACTGAAGCTTTCTTT
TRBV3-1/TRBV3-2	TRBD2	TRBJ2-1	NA	CASSTTSGGGNEQFF	TGTGCCAGCAGTACTACTAGCGGGGGGGGAAATGAGCAGTTCTTC
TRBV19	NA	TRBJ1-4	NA	CASNRLSGVTNEKLFF	TGTGCCAGTAACCGTCTTTCAGGGGTAACTAATGAAAAACTGTTTTTT
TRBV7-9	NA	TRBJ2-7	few	CASSPLGASNEQYF	TGTGCCAGCAGCCCGCTTGGGGCCTCGAACGAGCAGTACTTC
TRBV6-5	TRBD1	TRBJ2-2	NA	CASSWDRVTGELFF	TGTGCCAGCAGTTGGGACAGGGTGACCGGGGAGCTGTTTTTT
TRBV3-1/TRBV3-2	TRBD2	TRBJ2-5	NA	CASSLLAGGQETQYF	TGTGCCAGCAGCCTTCTAGCGGGGGGCCAAGAGACCCAGTACTTC
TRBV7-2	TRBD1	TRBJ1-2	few	CASSLGGTGTNYGYTF	TGTGCCAGCAGCTTAGGCGGGACAGGGACTAACTATGGCTACACCTTC
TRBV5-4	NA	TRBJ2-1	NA	CASTRDTRYNEQFF	TGTGCCAGCACCCGGGACACAAGATACAATGAGCAGTTCTTC
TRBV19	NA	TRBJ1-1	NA	CASSFDTEAFF	TGTGCCAGTAGTTTCGACACTGAAGCTTTCTTT
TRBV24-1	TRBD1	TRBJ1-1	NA	CATSDLGRTGGQPAFF	TGTGCCACCAGTGATTTGGGTCGCACAGGGGGACAACCAGCTTTCTTT
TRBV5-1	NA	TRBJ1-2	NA	CASSREGSDYGYTF	TGCGCCAGCAGCCGGGAAGGGAGCGACTATGGCTACACCTTC
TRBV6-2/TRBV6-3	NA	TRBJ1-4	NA	CASSLVTGKLFF	TGTGCCAGCAGTCTGGTAACGGGAAAACTGTTTTTT
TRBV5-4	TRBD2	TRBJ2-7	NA	CASSLMRLAGSYEQYF	TGTGCCAGCAGCTTGATGAGGCTAGCGGGATCCTACGAGCAGTACTTC
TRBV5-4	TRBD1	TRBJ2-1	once	CASSIGQGDNEQFF	TGTGCCAGCAGCATAGGACAGGGGGACAATGAGCAGTTCTTC
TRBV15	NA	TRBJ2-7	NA	CATTPKAQGDEQYF	TGTGCCACCACCCCCAAGGCACAGGGTGACGAGCAGTACTTC
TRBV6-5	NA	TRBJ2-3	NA	CASSYLTTSTDTQYF	TGTGCCAGCAGCTACCTGACTACTAGCACAGATACGCAGTATTTT
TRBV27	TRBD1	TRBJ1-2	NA	CASSDRDRNYGYTF	TGTGCCAGCAGTGACCGGGACAGAAACTATGGCTACACCTTC
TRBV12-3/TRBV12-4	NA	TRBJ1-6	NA	CASRLSGGSPLHF	TGTGCCAGCAGATTAAGTGGCGGTTCACCCCTCCACTTT
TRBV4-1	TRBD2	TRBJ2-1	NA	CASSQEGLAGTYNEQFF	TGCGCCAGCAGCCAAGAGGGACTAGCGGGTACCTACAATGAGCAGTTCTTC
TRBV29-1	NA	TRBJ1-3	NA	CSVVAGAFSGNTIYF	TGCAGCGTTGTGGCAGGGGCTTTCTCTGGAAACACCATATATTTT
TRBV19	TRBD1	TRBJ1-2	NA	CASSPGTGVFYGYTF	TGTGCCAGTAGTCCCGGGACAGGAGTTTTCTATGGCTACACCTTC
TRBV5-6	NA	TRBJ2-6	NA	CASSILREALSSGANVLTF	TGTGCCAGCAGCATCTTGAGGGAGGCCCTTAGCTCTGGGGCCAACGTCCTGACTTTC
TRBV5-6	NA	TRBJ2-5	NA	CASSLEPWGEETQYF	TGTGCCAGCAGCTTGGAGCCCTGGGGGGAAGAGACCCAGTACTTC
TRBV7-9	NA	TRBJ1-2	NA	CASSLSIAAGGYGYTF	TGTGCCAGCAGCTTATCGATCGCGGCGGGAGGCTATGGCTACACCTTC
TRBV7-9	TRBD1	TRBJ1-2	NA	CASHEGAKGYTF	TGTGCCAGCCATGAGGGGGCGAAGGGCTACACCTTC
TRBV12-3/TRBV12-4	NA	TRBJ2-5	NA	CASSLLETQYF	TGTGCCAGCAGTTTACTGGAGACCCAGTACTTC
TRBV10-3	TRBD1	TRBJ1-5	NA	CAISEQGQGVGNQPQHF	TGTGCCATCAGTGAGCAGGGACAGGGGGTTGGCAATCAGCCCCAGCATTTT
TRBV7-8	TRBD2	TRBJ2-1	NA	CASSLGLMRGASPYNEQFF	TGTGCCAGCAGCTTAGGGTTGATGCGGGGGGCCAGTCCCTACAATGAGCAGTTCTTC
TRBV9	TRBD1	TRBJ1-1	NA	CASSGAGTVKSAEAFF	TGTGCCAGCAGCGGAGCCGGGACAGTGAAATCGGCTGAAGCTTTCTTT
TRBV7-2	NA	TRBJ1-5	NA	CASSTRGGDQPQHF	TGTGCCAGCAGTACCCGTGGGGGGGATCAGCCCCAGCATTTT
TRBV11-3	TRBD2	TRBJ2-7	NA	CASSPPGGEQYF	TGTGCCAGCAGCCCTCCGGGGGGCGAGCAGTACTTC
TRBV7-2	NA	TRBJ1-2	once	CASSFGQGQGYTF	TGTGCCAGCAGCTTCGGGCAGGGTCAGGGCTACACCTTC
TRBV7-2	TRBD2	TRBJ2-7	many	CASSLVRRGGYEQYF	TGTGCCAGCAGCTTAGTTAGGCGGGGGGGGTACGAGCAGTACTTC
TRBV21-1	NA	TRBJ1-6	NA	CASIGQGAYNSPLHF	TGTGCCAGCATAGGACAGGGAGCCTATAATTCACCCCTCCACTTT
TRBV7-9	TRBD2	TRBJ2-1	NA	CASRGTSGGSYNEQFF	TGTGCCAGCAGGGGGACTAGCGGGGGCTCCTACAATGAGCAGTTCTTC
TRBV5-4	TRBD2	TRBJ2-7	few	CASSKLKVSGAGEQYF	TGTGCCAGCAGCAAATTGAAAGTAAGCGGGGCGGGCGAGCAGTACTTC
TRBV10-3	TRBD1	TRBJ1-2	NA	CAIGQDYGYTF	TGTGCCATTGGACAGGACTATGGCTACACCTTC
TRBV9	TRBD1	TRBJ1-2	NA	CASSAPTGTANYGYTF	TGTGCCAGCAGCGCCCCCACAGGGACAGCTAACTATGGCTACACCTTC